The 18 T cell receptor beta chains below come from one sample, sequenced in a study of T cell clusters in autoimmune cytopenias. TRB was amplified from approximately 250 ng of peripheral blood genomic DNA per sample. TRB was amplified by touch-down multiplex PCR, primer pools A and B combined. TCRdb re-called the multiplex PCR reads and catalogs CDR3 proteins one per entry, DNA excluded. Its table lists some 4,000 distinct CDR3 sequences. This sample also belongs to another study, concerning T cell repertoires in aging, cancer and after chemotherapy.

What was sequenced was peripheral blood. These receptors were collected from a human donor in good health.

The V call is TRBV4-2, the J call TRBJ2-2; absent DNA, TCRdb's TRBD2 call cannot be checked. Germline V gene lookup returns CDR1 LGHNA and CDR2 YNFKEQ. The length of the CDR3 is 17 residues. The CDR3: CASSQDLLAGTTGELFF.

J is TRBJ2-5 and V is TRBV14; TCRdb's assignment of TRBD2 cannot be checked, as there is no DNA. Germline CDR1 SGHDN, CDR2 FVKESK. The CDR3 extends over 16 amino acids. CDR3 in amino acids: CASSSIYGGVQETQYF.

The chain carries TRBV5-1 and TRBJ2-3; checking the TCRdb D call of TRBD2 is not possible without DNA. Germline assignment: CDR1 SGHRS and CDR2 YFSETQ. The CDR3 spans 17 residues. The CDR3 loop is CASSRGLAGAPGDTQYF.

This clonotype is medium-sized by frequency. The rearrangement uses TRBV6-5 and TRBJ1-3; absent DNA, TCRdb's TRBD1 call cannot be checked. This CDR3 contains 15 residues. The V gene's germline CDR1 is MNHEY and CDR2 SVGAGI. CDR3 sequence: CASSYTGQGRVPIYF.

This rearrangement joins TRBV11-2 to TRBJ1-2. Germline loops: CDR1 SGHAT, CDR2 FQNNGV. The CDR3 is 15 residues long. CDR3 residues: CASSLARSPNYGYTF.

This clonotype ranks as medium-sized in terms of frequency. The rearrangement uses TRBV18 and TRBJ2-5; as DNA is missing, the TRBD1 call by TCRdb cannot be tested. This CDR3 contains 14 residues. In germline, CDR1 is KGHSH, CDR2 LQKENI. The CDR3 loop reads CASSNRDPPRAQYF.

The rearrangement links TRBV4-2 to TRBJ2-2; lacking DNA, the TRBD1 call made by TCRdb goes unchecked. This CDR3 is built from 17 residues. Germline V lookup: CDR1 LGHNA, CDR2 YNFKEQ. This CDR3 is CASSQGKGSWGTGELFF.

The chain links TRBV6-6 to TRBJ1-1; TCRdb names TRBD1, which stays unverified in the absence of DNA. CDR1 and CDR2 (germline): MNHNY, SVGAGI (reference sequence). The CDR3 is 14 amino acids. The CDR3 loop reads CATLQGAGGTEAFF.

V and J are TRBV7-7 and TRBJ2-5. The CDR3 has 15 residues. Germline lookup yields CDR1 SSHAT and CDR2 FNYEAQ (reference sequence). The CDR3: CASSLDQALQETQYF.

This clonotype shows up as medium-sized (0.01 to 0.1%) by frequency. This rearrangement joins TRBV19 to TRBJ1-2; the TCRdb D gene call, TRBD1, has no DNA to confirm it. CDR1 and CDR2 from the germline V gene are LNHDA and SQIVND (reference sequence). The CDR3 is made up of 15 amino acids. This CDR3 reads CASSIGWERTRGYTF.

In terms of frequency, this clonotype is medium-sized. The chain couples TRBV6-5 to TRBJ2-2; with no DNA, the TCRdb D assignment of TRBD2 cannot be verified. The CDR3 runs 15 residues. CDR1 is MNHEY and CDR2 is SVGAGI in the germline V gene. The CDR3 loop is CASSLGQLNTGELFF.

Considering frequency, this clonotype is medium-sized. The J gene is TRBJ2-6, the V gene TRBV7-2. Germline V gives CDR1 SGHTA, CDR2 FQGNSA. The CDR3 extends over 15 amino acids. CDR3 in amino acids: CASSLVYSGANVLTF. Full variable domain (missing parts from reference TRBV7-2 and TRBJ2-6): GAGVSQSPSNKVTEKGKDVELRCDPISGHTALYWYRQSLGQGLEFLIYFQGNSAPDKSGLPSDRFSAERTGGSVSTLTIQRTQQEDSAVYLCASSLVYSGANVLTFGAGSRLTVL.

This clonotype counts as medium-sized (0.01 to 0.1%) by frequency. The chain couples TRBV12-3 or TRBV12-4 to TRBJ1-2. This CDR3 has 15 amino acids. CDR3 loop: CASSLGGVYGYGYTF.

This clonotype is deemed medium-sized by its frequency. This rearrangement joins TRBV19 to TRBJ2-5; TCRdb lists TRBD1, though no DNA is available to test this call. Germline V gene sequence: CDR1 LNHDA, CDR2 SQIVND (reference sequence). The CDR3 totals 13 residues. CDR3 sequence reads: CASSINRGETQYF.

Its frequency marks this clonotype as medium-sized (0.01 to 0.1%). The genes are TRBV19 and TRBJ1-1; with no DNA, the TCRdb D assignment of TRBD1 cannot be verified. The CDR3 has 12 amino acids. Germline V CDR1 and CDR2: LNHDA, SQIVND (reference sequence). CDR3 region: CASTGLNTEAFF. The variable domain in full, with the rest retrieved from reference TRBV19 and TRBJ1-1, is DGGITQSPKYLFRKEGQNVTLSCEQNLNHDAMYWYRQDPGQGLRLIYYSQIVNDFQKGDIAEGYSVSREKKESFPLTVTSAQKNPTAFYLCASTGLNTEAFFGQGTRLTVV.

This clonotype is identified as medium-sized (0.01 to 0.1%) from frequency. The chain couples TRBV19 to TRBJ2-1. The CDR3 runs to 12 residues. Germline V CDR1 and CDR2: LNHDA, SQIVND (reference sequence). The CDR3 protein is CASSIVPGEQFF.

This clonotype is medium-sized (0.01 to 0.1%) by frequency. The V call is TRBV6-1, the J call TRBJ1-1. Per the germline V gene, CDR1 is MNHNS and CDR2 is SASEGT. This CDR3 has 14 amino acids. This CDR3 is CASSEGGFWTEAFF.

This chain uses TRBV12-3 or TRBV12-4 with TRBJ2-7; TCRdb's D gene call, TRBD1, goes unchecked for lack of DNA. CDR3 length equals 14 residues. The CDR3 loop is CASSFTTGKDEQYF.